This TCR beta chain was recovered during a study of T-cell reconstitution after alpha-beta-depleted transplantation in children. A library of TCRbeta sequences, prepared with unique molecular identifiers, was generated. TCRdb reprocessed the PCR reads via MiXCR and lists one record per CDR3 protein. Among about 200,000 distinct CDR3 sequences listed, roughly 6.5% were seen once. This clonotype was counted at least ten times. Its matching antigen is unknown. Overall study findings and caveats: Reportedly, only several hundred clones from non-depleted graft cells drove alpha-beta T-cell counts at about two months. Surviving recipient T cells and thymic progenitors underlay high day-60 TCRbeta diversity in some patients. From newly produced T cells came most of the T-cell counts and diversity one year after transplant.

The CDR3 totals 17 residues. J was trimmed by 0 bases and V by 3 bases; bases with no gene match: 6. This sequence joins TRBV12-3 or TRBV12-4 and TRBJ2-5; 11 bases align to TRBD2. The TCR originated in a girl younger than two with combined immunodeficiency, due to receive a stem cell transplant. The specimen was PBMCs, collected before TCRalphabeta/CD19-depleted stem cell transplant. CDR3 residues: CASSFELAGAYQETQYF. The CDR3, as DNA: TGTGCCAGCAGTTTCGAACTAGCGGGGGCCTACCAAGAGACCCAGTACTTC.